This TCR beta chain is drawn from a study of control samples from healthy donors and cancer patients. CDR1 and CDR2 (germline): MNHNS, SASEGT. The CDR3 is 14 residues long. The ends lost 2 bases at V and 11 bases at J; junction bases unmatched: 8. The repertoire was sequenced with immunoSEQ multiplex PCR; TCRdb's copy has only in-frame clones and lacks some. The repertoire holds more than 85,000 clones, with approximately 90% as singletons. This chain joins TRBV6-1 and TRBJ1-4, with TRBD1 matching over 7 bases. Sequencing was carried out using blood. This TCR was sampled from a human donor in good health. The donor label of this sample is uncertain. CDR3 sequence (DNA): TGTGCCAGCAGTGAAAATCCAGGGGGTGAGAAACTGTTTTTT. This gives the protein CASSENPGGEKLFF.